This TCR beta chain was observed in a study of shared clonotypes between healthy human individuals. Overall study context: Samples came from two female and a few male donors aged 18 to 49.

Remarks on this clone: Its cognate antigen is unknown.

Study processing details: ImmunoSEQ gave junction-only sequences without quality scores, so filtering differed. TCRdb's copy holds only in-frame clones and misses some; the assay was immunoSEQ multiplex PCR. V and J calls and clone size are given by that table; D and trimming were obtained from the DNA. The sample yields more than 2,000,000 clones, around nine tenths seen once. Notes on the study in general: Across a handful of donors, naive CD4 shared roughly 5.2%, naive CD8 around 3.5%, memory CD4 roughly 2.5%, memory CD8 more than 0.35%. In having few donors, the study represented limited genetic and exposure-history diversity.

Germline V gives CDR1 MNHNS, CDR2 SASEGT. Trimming took off 7 bases at V and 2 bases at J, with 14 bases between the two ends. CDR3 length equals 15 residues. The chain uses TRBV6-1 and TRBJ1-4, with D perhaps matching TRBD1 (5 bases). This receptor was identified in a man in his late teens or twenties in good health. The sample taken for sequencing was naive CD4+ T cells sorted from blood. Subset of the sample: CD45RA+ positively selected. The CDR3 loop is CASNPWGRTNEKLFF. CDR3 sequence (DNA): TGTGCCAGCAATCCTTGGGGCAGGACTAATGAAAAACTGTTTTTT.